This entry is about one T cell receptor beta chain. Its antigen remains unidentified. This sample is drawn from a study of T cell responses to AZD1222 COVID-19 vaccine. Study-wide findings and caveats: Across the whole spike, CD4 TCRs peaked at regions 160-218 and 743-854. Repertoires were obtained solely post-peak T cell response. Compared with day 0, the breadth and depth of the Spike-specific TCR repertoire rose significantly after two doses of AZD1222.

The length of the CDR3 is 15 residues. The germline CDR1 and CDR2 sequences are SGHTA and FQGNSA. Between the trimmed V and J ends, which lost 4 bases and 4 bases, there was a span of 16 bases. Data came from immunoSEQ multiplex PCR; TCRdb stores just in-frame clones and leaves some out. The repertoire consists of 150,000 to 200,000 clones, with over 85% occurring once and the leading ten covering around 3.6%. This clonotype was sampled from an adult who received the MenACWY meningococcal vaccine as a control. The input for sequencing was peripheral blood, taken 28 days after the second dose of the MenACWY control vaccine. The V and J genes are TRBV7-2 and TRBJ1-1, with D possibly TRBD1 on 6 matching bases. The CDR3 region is CASSSHRAGSTEAFF. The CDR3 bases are TGTGCCAGCAGCTCCCACAGGGCGGGGAGCACTGAAGCTTTCTTT.